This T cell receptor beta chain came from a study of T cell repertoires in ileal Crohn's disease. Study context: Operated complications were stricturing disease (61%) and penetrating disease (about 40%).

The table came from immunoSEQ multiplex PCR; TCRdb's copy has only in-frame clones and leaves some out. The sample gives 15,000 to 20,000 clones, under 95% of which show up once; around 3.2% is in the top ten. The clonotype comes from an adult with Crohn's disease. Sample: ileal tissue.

CDR3 DNA: TGTGCCAGTAGTATAGGTCGGCTGGGACTAGCAGAGGGTTCAGATACGCAGTATTTT. The encoded protein is CASSIGRLGLAEGSDTQYF. The chain employs TRBV19 and TRBJ2-3; the match to TRBD2 covers 9 bases. Germline CDR1 reads LNHDA; CDR2 reads SQIVND (reference sequence). The junction had 15 bases not matched to a gene; V was cut back by 1 base and J by 4 bases. The CDR3 is made up of 19 amino acids.